The T cell receptor beta chain under discussion was sequenced for a study of blood T cells in healthy people across ages. Broader study findings: Estimates of diversity drawn from one million T cells were considered underestimates.

A sample-barcoded 5' primer and a J-beta primer mix were used in a second PCR of roughly 7 to 11 cycles. Each CDR3 protein is one row after TCRdb ran MiXCR on the 5' RACE reads. Of 1.5 million to 1.9 million distinct CDR3 sequences listed, approximately 39% are singletons. Note on this clonotype: Its antigen is not known.

The CDR3 is made up of 15 amino acids. V lost 3 bases, J lost 1 base, and 11 bases lay in between. The gene calls are TRBV12-3 or TRBV12-4 and TRBJ2-3, with TRBD2 as a possible D gene (6 bases). The sequence came from a woman between 18 and 29 years old in good health. Sequenced sample: blood. The CDR3: CASSFRSSGTDTQYF. CDR3 sequence (DNA): TGTGCCAGCAGTTTTCGGTCTAGCGGCACAGATACGCAGTATTTT.